Below are 22 T cell receptor beta chains sequenced from a single sample in a study of T cell responses to AZD1222 COVID-19 vaccine. Assay: immunoSEQ multiplex PCR; the TCRdb copy retains only in-frame clones and omits some. This table has roughly 160,000 clones, 87% appearing once. The source was peripheral blood, collected 28 days after the second AZD1222 dose. The receptors derive from an adult who received the AZD1222 COVID-19 vaccine.

The J gene is TRBJ2-3, the V gene TRBV7-2; TRBD2 is a possible D gene (6 bases). Looked up from germline, CDR1 is SGHTA and CDR2 is FQGNSA. The V gene lost 7 bases and the J gene lost 3 bases, with 17 bases spanning the gap. The CDR3 is 15 residues long. The CDR3 DNA is TGTGCCAGCACAACACTCGCGGGGCGTACAGATACGCAGTATTTT. Translation gives CASTTLAGRTDTQYF.

This clone has only a few counts. The rearrangement links TRBV4-2 to TRBJ1-6; 7 bases line up with TRBD1. This CDR3 is built from 15 residues. Losses at the gene ends were 1 base for V and 5 bases for J; bases not matched to a gene: 2. CDR1 is LGHNA, CDR2 YNFKEQ, per germline. CDR3 bases: TGTGCCAGCAGCCAAGGTGACAGGGATAATTCACCCCTCCACTTT. As protein: CASSQGDRDNSPLHF.

The chain links TRBV9 to TRBJ2-2; D not resolved. The CDR3 runs to 16 residues. V lost 0 bases and J lost 4, with 13 bases in between. Germline V gives CDR1 SGDLS, CDR2 YYNGEE. CDR3 in amino acids: CASSVAPGRGTGELFF. The DNA of the CDR3 is TGTGCCAGCAGCGTAGCGCCAGGTAGAGGCACCGGGGAGCTGTTTTTT.

V and J are TRBV12-3 or TRBV12-4 and TRBJ1-1, with a tentative D call TRBD1 (6 bases). The germline V and J ends were trimmed by 7 bases and 4 bases, with 13 bases remaining between them. The CDR3 runs to 13 residues. The CDR3 spells CASTPQGFTEAFF. CDR3 bases: TGTGCCAGCACTCCACAGGGTTTCACTGAAGCTTTCTTT.

This clone appeared a single time. The chain couples TRBV4-1 to TRBJ2-5; D gene ambiguous. The ends were cut back, 0 bases at V and 7 bases at J, with 12 bases in the middle. Germline assignment: CDR1 MGHRA and CDR2 YSYEKL. The CDR3 covers 14 residues. The CDR3 DNA reads TGCGCCAGCAGCCAAGAAAGGGTGGCGTGGACCCAGTACTTC. This sequence encodes CASSQERVAWTQYF.

The J gene is TRBJ2-1, the V gene TRBV7-7, with 8 bases identical to TRBD1. Germline V gene data show CDR1 as SSHAT and CDR2 as FNYEAQ (reference sequence). CDR3 length: 13 amino acids. Trimming at V came to 1 base and at J to 9 bases, leaving 2 bases not matched to a gene. This CDR3 reads CASSLDRGVEQFF. The CDR3 bases are TGTGCCAGCAGCTTAGACAGGGGGGTTGAGCAGTTCTTC.

The chain carries TRBV19 and TRBJ2-1; D might be TRBD1 (6 bases). CDR1 and CDR2 from the germline V gene are LNHDA and SQIVND (reference sequence). V lost 1 base and J lost 6, with 13 bases in between. This CDR3 has 15 amino acids. The CDR3 protein is CASSIGMVRGNEQFF. The CDR3 bases are TGTGCCAGTAGTATAGGGATGGTCAGGGGCAATGAGCAGTTCTTC.

The chain joins TRBV6-5 to TRBJ1-2; D perhaps matches TRBD1 (5 bases). The CDR3 is 12 residues long. Germline V gives CDR1 MNHEY, CDR2 SVGAGI. The V gene lost 7 bases and the J gene lost 8 bases, with 14 bases spanning the gap. CDR3 sequence: CASTEGRLGYTF. The CDR3, as DNA: TGTGCCAGCACCGAGGGGCGCCTGGGCTACACCTTC.

This clone was seen only once. This chain uses TRBV7-9 with TRBJ1-5; no clear D. Trimming cost V 6 bases and J 12 bases, with 15 bases left between them. Germline V lookup: CDR1 SEHNR, CDR2 FQNEAQ (reference sequence). The CDR3 covers 12 residues. CDR3 in amino acids: CASRPDVGFQHF. DNA for the CDR3: TGTGCCAGCAGGCCAGACGTGGGATTCCAGCATTTT.

The sample holds a few counts of this clone. The chain links TRBV7-2 to TRBJ2-3; TRBD2 is a possible D gene (6 bases). Germline loops: CDR1 SGHTA, CDR2 FQGNSA. Between the trimmed V and J ends, which lost 4 bases and 2 bases, there was a span of 13 bases. The CDR3 is made up of 15 amino acids. The CDR3 nucleotides are TGTGCCAGCAGCTCGGACTATTATAACACAGATACGCAGTATTTT. As protein: CASSSDYYNTDTQYF.

The chain combines TRBV6-2 or TRBV6-3 with TRBJ1-5; 11 nucleotides agree with TRBD1. The V gene's germline CDR1 is MNHEY and CDR2 SVGEGT. The CDR3 is made up of 16 amino acids. With 0 bases clipped from V and 7 bases from J, the junction kept 5 bases outside the gene matches. The CDR3 bases are TGTGCCAGCAGTTACTCGGACGGGACAGGGGGACAGCCCCAGCATTTT. Its translation is CASSYSDGTGGQPQHF.

The chain links TRBV27 to TRBJ2-7; TRBD1 matches 11 bases. Germline assignment: CDR1 MNHEY and CDR2 SMNVEV (reference sequence). The CDR3 is 15 amino acids. V shed 2 bases and J 3 bases; nucleotides not matched to a gene: 3. The CDR3 coding sequence is TGTGCCAGCAGTTTAGGGACAGGGGGGAGCTACGAGCAGTACTTC. It translates to CASSLGTGGSYEQYF.

CDR3 region: CASSFPSGGHIEQFF. The CDR3 coding sequence is TGTGCCAGCAGCTTTCCCAGCGGGGGGCATATTGAGCAGTTCTTC. J is TRBJ2-1 and V is TRBV7-8; the match to TRBD2 covers 9 bases. This CDR3 has 15 amino acids. Germline V CDR1 and CDR2: SGHVS, FQNEAQ. V lost 3 bases, J lost 9 bases, and 9 bases stayed unmatched. Filled out from reference TRBV7-8 and TRBJ2-1, the complete variable domain reads GAGVSQSPRYKVAKRGQDVALRCDPISGHVSLFWYQQALGQGPEFLTYFQNEAQLDKSGLPSDRFFAERPEGSVSTLKIQRTQQEDSAVYLCASSFPSGGHIEQFFGPGTRLTVL.

The genes are TRBV6-2 or TRBV6-3 and TRBJ1-6, with 7 bases lining up with TRBD1. The germline V gene has CDR1 MNHEY and CDR2 SVGEGT. V lost 5 bases and J lost 5; bases outside the gene matches: 6. This CDR3 has 15 residues. The CDR3 reads CASSRTGTDNSPLHF. DNA of the CDR3: TGTGCCAGCAGTCGTACCGGGACAGATAATTCACCCCTCCACTTT.

The rearrangement joins TRBV2 to TRBJ2-7; D is tentatively TRBD1 or TRBD2 (5 bases each). Germline values: CDR1 SNHLY, CDR2 FYNNEI. V shed 10 bases and J shed 5 bases, with 9 bases lying between them. The CDR3 length is 10 residues. CDR3 bases: TGTGCCACCCAGGGACACGAGCAGTACTTC. It codes for CATQGHEQYF.

The chain uses TRBV4-2 and TRBJ1-3; possible D gene TRBD1, 6 bases. This CDR3 is 20 amino acids long. Germline CDR1 reads LGHNA; CDR2 reads YNFKEQ. Trimming removed 0 bases from V and 0 bases from J, with 21 bases in between. The CDR3 region is CASSQDGWSGGYHSGNTIYF. The CDR3 DNA follows: TGTGCCAGCAGCCAAGACGGGTGGTCCGGGGGCTACCACTCTGGAAACACCATATATTTT.

The chain has TRBV5-1 and TRBJ2-1; possible D gene TRBD1, 5 bases. V was trimmed by 0 bases and J by 6 bases, leaving 13 bases between them. Germline CDR1 and CDR2: SGHRS and YFSETQ. This CDR3 is built from 15 residues. CDR3 protein: CASSLAVRTSNEQFF. The CDR3 region has the DNA TGCGCCAGCAGCTTGGCCGTTAGGACAAGCAATGAGCAGTTCTTC.

The chain couples TRBV7-2 to TRBJ1-2, with unresolved D. The germline gives CDR1 SGHTA, CDR2 FQGNSA. Trimming cost V 0 bases and J 5 bases, with 10 bases left between them. The CDR3 has 14 residues. The CDR3 here is CASSLAVKIYGYTF. DNA for the CDR3: TGTGCCAGCAGCTTAGCCGTCAAAATATATGGCTACACCTTC.

This clone has only a few counts. The chain employs TRBV2 and TRBJ1-5, with 7 bases matching TRBD1. The CDR3 contains 14 residues. After removal of 8 bases from V and 4 bases from J, the junction contained 8 bases not matched to a gene. Germline V gene sequence: CDR1 SNHLY, CDR2 FYNNEI. This CDR3 reads CASGDRVGNQPQHF. The CDR3 nucleotides are TGTGCCAGCGGCGACAGGGTGGGGAATCAGCCCCAGCATTTT.

The chain joins TRBV7-9 to TRBJ2-3, with D unresolved. The germline gives CDR1 SEHNR, CDR2 FQNEAQ (reference sequence). The V and J ends lost 0 bases and 1 base respectively, with 11 bases between them. CDR3 length: 16 residues. The CDR3 DNA reads TGTGCCAGCAGCTTAGCCGCCGGAGTGGGCACAGATACGCAGTATTTT. It codes for CASSLAAGVGTDTQYF.

J is TRBJ1-2 and V is TRBV5-6; no clear D. The germline CDR1 and CDR2 sequences are SGHDT and YYEEEE. Trimming took off 4 bases at V and 4 bases at J, with 23 bases between the two ends. The CDR3 covers 17 residues. CDR3 region: CASSPIPDMVPFYGYTF. For the CDR3, the DNA is TGTGCCAGCAGCCCCATACCCGACATGGTTCCATTCTATGGCTACACCTTC.

The chain recombines TRBV15 with TRBJ2-3; TRBD2 is a possible D gene (5 bases). The V end lost 0 bases, the J end lost 7 bases, and 8 bases lay between the germline ends. Germline CDR1 and CDR2: LNHNV and YYDKDF (reference sequence). CDR3 length equals 13 residues. The CDR3 bases are TGTGCCACCAGCAGAGATGGGGAGAATACGCAGTATTTT. Protein sequence: CATSRDGENTQYF.